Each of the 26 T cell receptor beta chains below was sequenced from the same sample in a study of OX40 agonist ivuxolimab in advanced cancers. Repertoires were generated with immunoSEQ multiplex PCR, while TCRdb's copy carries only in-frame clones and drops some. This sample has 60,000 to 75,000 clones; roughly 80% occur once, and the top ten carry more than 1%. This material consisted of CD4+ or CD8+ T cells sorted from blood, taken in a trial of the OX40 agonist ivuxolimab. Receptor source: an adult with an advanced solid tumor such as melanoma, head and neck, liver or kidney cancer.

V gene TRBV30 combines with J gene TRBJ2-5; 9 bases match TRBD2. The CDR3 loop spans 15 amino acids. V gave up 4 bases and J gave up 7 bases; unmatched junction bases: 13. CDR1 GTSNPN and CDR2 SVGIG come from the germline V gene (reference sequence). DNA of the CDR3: TGTGCCTGGAATTTAGGCGGGGGGGTTTTGGGGACCCAGTACTTC. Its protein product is CAWNLGGGVLGTQYF.

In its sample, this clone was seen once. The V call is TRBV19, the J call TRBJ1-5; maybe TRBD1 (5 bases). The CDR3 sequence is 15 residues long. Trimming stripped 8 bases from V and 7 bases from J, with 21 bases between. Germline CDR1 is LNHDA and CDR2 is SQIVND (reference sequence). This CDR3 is CASCRDGVMGQPQHF. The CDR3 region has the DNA TGTGCCAGTTGCCGGGACGGGGTCATGGGACAGCCCCAGCATTTT. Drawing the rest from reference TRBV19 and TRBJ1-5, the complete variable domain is DGGITQSPKYLFRKEGQNVTLSCEQNLNHDAMYWYRQDPGQGLRLIYYSQIVNDFQKGDIAEGYSVSREKKESFPLTVTSAQKNPTAFYLCASCRDGVMGQPQHFGDGTRLSIL.

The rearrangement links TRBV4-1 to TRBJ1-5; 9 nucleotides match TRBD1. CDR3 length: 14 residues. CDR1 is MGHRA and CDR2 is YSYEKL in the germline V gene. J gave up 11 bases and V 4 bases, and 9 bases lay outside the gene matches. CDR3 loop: CASSRGTGQRTQHF. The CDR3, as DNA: TGCGCCAGCAGCCGAGGGACAGGGCAGCGGACCCAGCATTTT.

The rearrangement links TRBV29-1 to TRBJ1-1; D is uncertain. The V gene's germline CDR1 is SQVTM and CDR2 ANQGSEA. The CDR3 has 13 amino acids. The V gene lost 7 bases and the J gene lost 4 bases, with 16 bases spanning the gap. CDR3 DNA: TGCAGCGGTAAAGGAGGGTGGAGCACTGAAGCTTTCTTT. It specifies CSGKGGWSTEAFF.

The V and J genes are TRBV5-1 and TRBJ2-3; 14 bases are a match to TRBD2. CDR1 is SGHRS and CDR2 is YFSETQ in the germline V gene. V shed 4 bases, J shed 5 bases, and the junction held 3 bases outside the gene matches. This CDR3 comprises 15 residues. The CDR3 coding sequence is TGCGCCAGCAGCCATGGGACTAGCGGGGGAGATACGCAGTATTTT. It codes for CASSHGTSGGDTQYF. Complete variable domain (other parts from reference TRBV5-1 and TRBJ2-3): KAGVTQTPRYLIKTRGQQVTLSCSPISGHRSVSWYQQTPGQGLQFLFEYFSETQRNKGNFPGRFSGRQFSNSRSEMNVSTLELGDSALYLCASSHGTSGGDTQYFGPGTRLTVL.

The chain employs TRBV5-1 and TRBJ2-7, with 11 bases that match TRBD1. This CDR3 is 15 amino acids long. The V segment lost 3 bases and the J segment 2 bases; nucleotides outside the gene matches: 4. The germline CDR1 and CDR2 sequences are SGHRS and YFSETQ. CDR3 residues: CASSSGQGAPYEQYF. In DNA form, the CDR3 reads TGCGCCAGCAGCTCCGGACAGGGGGCTCCCTACGAGCAGTACTTC.

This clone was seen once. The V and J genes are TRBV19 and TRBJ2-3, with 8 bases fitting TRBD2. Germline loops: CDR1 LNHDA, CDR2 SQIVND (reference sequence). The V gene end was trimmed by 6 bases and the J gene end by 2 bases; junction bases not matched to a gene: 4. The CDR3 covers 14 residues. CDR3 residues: CASRARGDTDTQYF. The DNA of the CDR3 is TGTGCCAGTAGGGCGCGGGGGGACACAGATACGCAGTATTTT. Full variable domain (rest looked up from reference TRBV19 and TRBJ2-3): DGGITQSPKYLFRKEGQNVTLSCEQNLNHDAMYWYRQDPGQGLRLIYYSQIVNDFQKGDIAEGYSVSREKKESFPLTVTSAQKNPTAFYLCASRARGDTDTQYFGPGTRLTVL.

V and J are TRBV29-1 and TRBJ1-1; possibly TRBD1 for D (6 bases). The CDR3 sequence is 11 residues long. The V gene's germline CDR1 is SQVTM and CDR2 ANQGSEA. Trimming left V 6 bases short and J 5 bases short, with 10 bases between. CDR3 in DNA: TGCAGCGTCCGGGGGGCAACTGAAGCTTTCTTT. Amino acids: CSVRGATEAFF. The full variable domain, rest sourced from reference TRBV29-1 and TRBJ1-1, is SAVISQKPSRDICQRGTSLTIQCQVDSQVTMMFWYRQQPGQSLTLIATANQGSEATYESGFVIDKFPISRPNLTFSTLTVSNMSPEDSSIYLCSVRGATEAFFGQGTRLTVV.

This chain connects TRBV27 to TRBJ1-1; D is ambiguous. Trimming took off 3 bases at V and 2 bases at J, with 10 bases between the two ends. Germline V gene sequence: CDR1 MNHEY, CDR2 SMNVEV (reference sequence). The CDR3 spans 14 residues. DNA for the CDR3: TGTGCCAGCAGTTTCCGGACGGGAAACACTGAAGCTTTCTTT. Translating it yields CASSFRTGNTEAFF.

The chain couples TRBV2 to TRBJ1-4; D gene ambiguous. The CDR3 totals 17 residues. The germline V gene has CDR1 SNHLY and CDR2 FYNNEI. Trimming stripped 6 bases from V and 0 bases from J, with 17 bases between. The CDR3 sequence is CASSVRFDITTNEKLFF. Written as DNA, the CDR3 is TGTGCCAGCAGCGTTCGGTTCGACATCACAACTAATGAAAAACTGTTTTTT.

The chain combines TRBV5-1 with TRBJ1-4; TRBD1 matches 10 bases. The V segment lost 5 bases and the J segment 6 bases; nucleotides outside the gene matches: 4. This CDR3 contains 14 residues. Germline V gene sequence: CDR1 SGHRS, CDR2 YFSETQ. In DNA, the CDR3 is TGCGCCAGCAGGACCGGGACAGGGGATGAAAAACTGTTTTTT. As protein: CASRTGTGDEKLFF.

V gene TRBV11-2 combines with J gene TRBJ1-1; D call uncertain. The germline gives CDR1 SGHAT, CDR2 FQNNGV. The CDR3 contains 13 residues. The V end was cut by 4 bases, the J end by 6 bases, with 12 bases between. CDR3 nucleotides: TGTGCCAGCAGCTCAGTGGGCCAAGCTGAAGCTTTCTTT. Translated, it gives CASSSVGQAEAFF.

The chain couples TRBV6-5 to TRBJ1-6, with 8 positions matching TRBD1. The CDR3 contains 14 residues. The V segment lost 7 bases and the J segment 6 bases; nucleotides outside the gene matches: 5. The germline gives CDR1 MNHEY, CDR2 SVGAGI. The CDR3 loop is CASNLGQGNSPLHF. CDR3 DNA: TGTGCCAGCAATCTCGGACAGGGTAATTCACCCCTCCACTTT.

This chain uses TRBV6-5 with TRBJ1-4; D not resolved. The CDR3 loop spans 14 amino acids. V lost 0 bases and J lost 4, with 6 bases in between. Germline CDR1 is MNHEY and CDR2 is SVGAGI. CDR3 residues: CASSYSQSNEKLFF. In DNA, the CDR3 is TGTGCCAGCAGTTACTCGCAGAGTAATGAAAAACTGTTTTTT.

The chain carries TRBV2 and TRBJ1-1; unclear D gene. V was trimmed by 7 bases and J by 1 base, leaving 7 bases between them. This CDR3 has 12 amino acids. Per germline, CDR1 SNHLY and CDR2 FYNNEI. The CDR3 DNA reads TGTGCCAGCATACAGTGGAACACTGAAGCTTTCTTT. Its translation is CASIQWNTEAFF.

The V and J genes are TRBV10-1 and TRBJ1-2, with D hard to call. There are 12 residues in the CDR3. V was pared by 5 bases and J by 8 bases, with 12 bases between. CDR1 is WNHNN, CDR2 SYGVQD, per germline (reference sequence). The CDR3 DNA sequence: TGCGCCAGCAGTAGTCCGACTGGCGGCTACACCTTC. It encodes CASSSPTGGYTF.

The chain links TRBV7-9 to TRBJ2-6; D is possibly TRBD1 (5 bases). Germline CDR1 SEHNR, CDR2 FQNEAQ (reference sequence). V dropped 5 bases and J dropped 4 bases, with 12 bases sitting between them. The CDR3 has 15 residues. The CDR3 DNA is TGTGCCAGCAGCCCAATTCGGACAGGGGCCAACGTCCTGACTTTC. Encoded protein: CASSPIRTGANVLTF.

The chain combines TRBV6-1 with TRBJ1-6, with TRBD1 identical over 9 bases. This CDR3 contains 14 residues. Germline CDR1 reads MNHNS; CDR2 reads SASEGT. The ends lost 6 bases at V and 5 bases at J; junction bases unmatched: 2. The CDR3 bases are TGTGCCAGCAGCCGGACAGGGGATAATTCACCCCTCCACTTT. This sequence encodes CASSRTGDNSPLHF.

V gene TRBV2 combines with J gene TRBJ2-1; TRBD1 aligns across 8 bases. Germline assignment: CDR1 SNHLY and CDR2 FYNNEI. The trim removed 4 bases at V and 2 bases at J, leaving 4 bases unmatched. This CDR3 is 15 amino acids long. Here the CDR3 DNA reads TGTGCCAGCAGTGGTGACAGGGGTGCCTACAATGAGCAGTTCTTC. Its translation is CASSGDRGAYNEQFF.

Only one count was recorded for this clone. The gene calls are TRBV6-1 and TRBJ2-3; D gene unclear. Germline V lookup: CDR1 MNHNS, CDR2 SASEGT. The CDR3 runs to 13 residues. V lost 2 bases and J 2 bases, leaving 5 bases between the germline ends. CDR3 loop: CASSERITDTQYF. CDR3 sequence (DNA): TGTGCCAGCAGTGAAAGAATCACAGATACGCAGTATTTT.

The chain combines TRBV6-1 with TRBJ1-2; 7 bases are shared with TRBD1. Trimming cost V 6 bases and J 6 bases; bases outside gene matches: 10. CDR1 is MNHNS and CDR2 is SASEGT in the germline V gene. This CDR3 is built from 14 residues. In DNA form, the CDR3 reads TGTGCCAGCAGGAGACAGGGAGGAGGAGATGGCTACACCTTC. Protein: CASRRQGGGDGYTF.

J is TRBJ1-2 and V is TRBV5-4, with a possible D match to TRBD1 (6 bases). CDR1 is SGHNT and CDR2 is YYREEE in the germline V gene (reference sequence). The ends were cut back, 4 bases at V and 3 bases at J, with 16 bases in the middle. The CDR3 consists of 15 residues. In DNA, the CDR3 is TGTGCCAGCAGCACCAAACAGGGAGAGGACTATGGCTACACCTTC. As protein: CASSTKQGEDYGYTF. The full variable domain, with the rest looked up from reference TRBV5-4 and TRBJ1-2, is ETGVTQSPTHLIKTRGQQVTLRCSSQSGHNTVSWYQQALGQGPQFIFQYYREEENGRGNFPPRFSGLQFPNYSSELNVNALELDDSALYLCASSTKQGEDYGYTFGSGTRLTVV.

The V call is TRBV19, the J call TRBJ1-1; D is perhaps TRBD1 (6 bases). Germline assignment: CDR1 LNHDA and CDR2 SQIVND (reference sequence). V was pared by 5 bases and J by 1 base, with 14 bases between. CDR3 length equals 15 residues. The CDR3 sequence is CASSPQGSRNTEAFF. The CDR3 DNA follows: TGTGCCAGTAGTCCGCAGGGGAGTAGGAACACTGAAGCTTTCTTT. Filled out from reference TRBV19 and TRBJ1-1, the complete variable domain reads DGGITQSPKYLFRKEGQNVTLSCEQNLNHDAMYWYRQDPGQGLRLIYYSQIVNDFQKGDIAEGYSVSREKKESFPLTVTSAQKNPTAFYLCASSPQGSRNTEAFFGQGTRLTVV.

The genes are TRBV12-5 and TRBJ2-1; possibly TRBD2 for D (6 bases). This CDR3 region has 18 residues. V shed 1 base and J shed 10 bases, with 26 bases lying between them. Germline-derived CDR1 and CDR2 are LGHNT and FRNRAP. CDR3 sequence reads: CASGLAGLSGGEPLEQFF. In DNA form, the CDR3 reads TGTGCTAGTGGTTTGGCCGGGCTTAGCGGCGGGGAACCTTTAGAGCAGTTCTTC.

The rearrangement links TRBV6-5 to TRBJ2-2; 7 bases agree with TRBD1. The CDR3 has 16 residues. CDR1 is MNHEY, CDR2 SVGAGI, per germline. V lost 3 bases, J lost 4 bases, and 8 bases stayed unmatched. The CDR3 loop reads CASSYPDRVVTGELFF. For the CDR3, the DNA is TGTGCCAGCAGTTATCCCGACAGGGTGGTCACCGGGGAGCTGTTTTTT.

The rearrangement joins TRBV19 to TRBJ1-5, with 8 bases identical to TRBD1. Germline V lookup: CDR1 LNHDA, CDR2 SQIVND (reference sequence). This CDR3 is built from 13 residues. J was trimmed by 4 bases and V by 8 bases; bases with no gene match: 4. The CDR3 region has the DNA TGTGCCAGTGGCCGGGACAGGAATCAGCCCCAGCATTTT. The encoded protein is CASGRDRNQPQHF.